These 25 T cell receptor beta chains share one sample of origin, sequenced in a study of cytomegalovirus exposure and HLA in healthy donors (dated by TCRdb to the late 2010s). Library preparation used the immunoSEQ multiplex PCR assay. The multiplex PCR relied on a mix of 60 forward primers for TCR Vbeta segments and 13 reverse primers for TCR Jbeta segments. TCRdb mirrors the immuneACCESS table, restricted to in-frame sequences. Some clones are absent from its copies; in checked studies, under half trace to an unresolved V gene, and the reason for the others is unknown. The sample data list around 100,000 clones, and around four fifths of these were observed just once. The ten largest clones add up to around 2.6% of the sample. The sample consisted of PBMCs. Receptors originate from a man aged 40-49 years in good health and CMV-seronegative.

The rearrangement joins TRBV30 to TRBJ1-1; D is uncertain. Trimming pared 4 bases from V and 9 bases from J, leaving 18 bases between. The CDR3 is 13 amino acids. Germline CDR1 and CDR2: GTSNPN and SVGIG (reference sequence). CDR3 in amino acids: CAWKVNREEKAFF. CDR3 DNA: TGTGCCTGGAAGGTGAATAGGGAGGAGAAAGCTTTCTTT.

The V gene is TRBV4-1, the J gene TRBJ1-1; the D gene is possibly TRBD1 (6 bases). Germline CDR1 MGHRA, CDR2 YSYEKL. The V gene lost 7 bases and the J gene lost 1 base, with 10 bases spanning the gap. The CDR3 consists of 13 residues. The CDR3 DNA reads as TGCGCCAGCACCCAGGGGCGGAACACTGAAGCTTTCTTT. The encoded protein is CASTQGRNTEAFF.

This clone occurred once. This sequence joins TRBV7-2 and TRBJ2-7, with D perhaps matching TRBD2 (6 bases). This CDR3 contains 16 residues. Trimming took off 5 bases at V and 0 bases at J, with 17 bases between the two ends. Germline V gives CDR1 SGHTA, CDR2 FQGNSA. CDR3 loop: CASSTGASANSYEQYF. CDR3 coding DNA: TGTGCCAGCAGCACGGGCGCTAGCGCAAACTCCTACGAGCAGTACTTC.

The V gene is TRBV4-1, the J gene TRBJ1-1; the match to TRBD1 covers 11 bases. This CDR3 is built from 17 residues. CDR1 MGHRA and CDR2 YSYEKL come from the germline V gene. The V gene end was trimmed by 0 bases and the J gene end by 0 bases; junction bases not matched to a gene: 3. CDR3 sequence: CASSQEGTGGLNTEAFF. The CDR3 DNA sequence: TGCGCCAGCAGCCAAGAGGGGACAGGGGGGCTGAACACTGAAGCTTTCTTT.

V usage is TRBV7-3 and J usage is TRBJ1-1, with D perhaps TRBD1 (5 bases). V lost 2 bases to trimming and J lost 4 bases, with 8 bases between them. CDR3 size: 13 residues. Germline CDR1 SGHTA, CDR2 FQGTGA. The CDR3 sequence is CASSLYGGTEAFF. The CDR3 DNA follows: TGTGCCAGCAGCTTATACGGGGGCACTGAAGCTTTCTTT.

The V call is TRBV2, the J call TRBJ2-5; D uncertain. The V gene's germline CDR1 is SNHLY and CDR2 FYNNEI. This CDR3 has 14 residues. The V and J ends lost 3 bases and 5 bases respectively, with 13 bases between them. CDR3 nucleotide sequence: TGTGCCAGCAGTGACACCACCTCCGGGGAGACCCAGTACTTC. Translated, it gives CASSDTTSGETQYF.

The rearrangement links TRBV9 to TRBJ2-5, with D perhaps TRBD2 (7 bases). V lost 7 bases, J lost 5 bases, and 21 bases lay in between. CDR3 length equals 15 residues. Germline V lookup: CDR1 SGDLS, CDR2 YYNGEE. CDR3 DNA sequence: TGTGCCAGCGGACCCGTCGGGGGGCTGGGGGAGACCCAGTACTTC. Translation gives CASGPVGGLGETQYF.

The CDR3 DNA reads as TGTGCCAGCAGCCCGAGACAGGGGATGAACACCGGGGAGCTGTTTTTT. Amino acids: CASSPRQGMNTGELFF. This chain joins TRBV9 and TRBJ2-2; 8 bases fit TRBD1. The germline V gene has CDR1 SGDLS and CDR2 YYNGEE. The CDR3 has 16 amino acids. V lost 4 bases and J lost 1; bases outside the gene matches: 6. Combining the CDR3 with reference TRBV9 and TRBJ2-2 gives the whole variable domain DSGVTQTPKHLITATGQRVTLRCSPRSGDLSVYWYQQSLDQGLQFLIQYYNGEERAKGNILERFSAQQFPDLHSELNLSSLELGDSALYFCASSPRQGMNTGELFFGEGSRLTVL.

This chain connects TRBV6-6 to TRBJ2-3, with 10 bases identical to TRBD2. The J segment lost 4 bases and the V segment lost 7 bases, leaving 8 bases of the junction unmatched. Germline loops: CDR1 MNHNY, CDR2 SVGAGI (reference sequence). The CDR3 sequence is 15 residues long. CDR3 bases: TGTGCCAGCACAGGGGCTAGCGGGGGACCAGATACGCAGTATTTT. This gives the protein CASTGASGGPDTQYF.

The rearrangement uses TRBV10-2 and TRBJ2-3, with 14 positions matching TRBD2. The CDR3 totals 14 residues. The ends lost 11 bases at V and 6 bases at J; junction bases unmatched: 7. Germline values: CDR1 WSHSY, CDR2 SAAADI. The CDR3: CAVATSGGVDTQYF. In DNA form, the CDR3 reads TGCGCCGTCGCGACTAGCGGGGGGGTGGATACGCAGTATTTT.

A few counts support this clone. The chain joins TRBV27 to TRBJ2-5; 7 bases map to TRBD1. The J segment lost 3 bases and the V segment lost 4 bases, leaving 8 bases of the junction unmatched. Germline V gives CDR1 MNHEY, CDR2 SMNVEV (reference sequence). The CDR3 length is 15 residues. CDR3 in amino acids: CASSSPGTVKETQYF. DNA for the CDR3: TGTGCCAGCAGTTCTCCCGGGACAGTAAAAGAGACCCAGTACTTC.

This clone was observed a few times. CDR3 coding DNA: TGTGCCAGCGCCCCGGGACAGGGTATCTATGGCTACACCTTC. As protein: CASAPGQGIYGYTF. The chain carries TRBV6-5 and TRBJ1-2; 9 bases are a match to TRBD1. CDR1 is MNHEY and CDR2 is SVGAGI in the germline V gene. This CDR3 is built from 14 residues. Trimming cost V 8 bases and J 4 bases; bases outside gene matches: 8.

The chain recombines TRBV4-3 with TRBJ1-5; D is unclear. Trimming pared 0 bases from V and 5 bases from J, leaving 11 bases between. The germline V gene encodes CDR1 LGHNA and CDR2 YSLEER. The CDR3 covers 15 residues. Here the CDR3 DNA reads TGCGCCAGCAGCCAAGAGAGAGAAAACGATCAGCCCCAGCATTTT. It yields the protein CASSQERENDQPQHF.

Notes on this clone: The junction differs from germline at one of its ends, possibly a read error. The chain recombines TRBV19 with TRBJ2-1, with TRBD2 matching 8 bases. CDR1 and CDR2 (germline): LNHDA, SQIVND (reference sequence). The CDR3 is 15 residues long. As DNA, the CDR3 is TGTGCCAGTAGTATCCCGGGGGGGCCCTACCATGAGCAGTTCTTC. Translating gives CASSIPGGPYHEQFF.

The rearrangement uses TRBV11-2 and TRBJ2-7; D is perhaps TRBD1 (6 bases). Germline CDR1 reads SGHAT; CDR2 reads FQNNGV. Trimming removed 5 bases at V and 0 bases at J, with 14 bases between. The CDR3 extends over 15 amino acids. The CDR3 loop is CASSPTGSSSYEQYF. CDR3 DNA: TGTGCCAGCAGCCCTACAGGGTCATCCTCCTACGAGCAGTACTTC.

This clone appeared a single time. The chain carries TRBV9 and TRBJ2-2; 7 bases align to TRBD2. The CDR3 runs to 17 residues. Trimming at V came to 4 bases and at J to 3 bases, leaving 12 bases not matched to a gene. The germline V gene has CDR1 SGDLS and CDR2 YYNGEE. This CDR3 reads CASSWGTSGGHTGELFF. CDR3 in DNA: TGTGCCAGCAGCTGGGGAACATCGGGAGGACACACCGGGGAGCTGTTTTTT.

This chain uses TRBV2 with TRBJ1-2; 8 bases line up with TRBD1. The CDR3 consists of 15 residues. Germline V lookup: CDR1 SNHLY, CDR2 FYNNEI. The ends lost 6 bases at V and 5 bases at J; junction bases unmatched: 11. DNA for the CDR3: TGTGCCAGCAGCCGTATCGGACAGGGTAATTATGGCTACACCTTC. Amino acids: CASSRIGQGNYGYTF.

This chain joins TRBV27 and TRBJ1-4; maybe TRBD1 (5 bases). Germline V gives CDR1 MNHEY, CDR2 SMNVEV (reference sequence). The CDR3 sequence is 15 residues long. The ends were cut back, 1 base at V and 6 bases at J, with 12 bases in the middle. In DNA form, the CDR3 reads TGTGCCAGCAGTTTATTTACTGGGGGGGATGAAAAACTGTTTTTT. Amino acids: CASSLFTGGDEKLFF.

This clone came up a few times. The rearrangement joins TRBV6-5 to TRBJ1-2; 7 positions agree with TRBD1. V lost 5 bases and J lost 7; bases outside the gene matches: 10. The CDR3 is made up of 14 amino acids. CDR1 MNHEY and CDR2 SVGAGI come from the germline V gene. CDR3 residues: CASSTYRGGSGYTF. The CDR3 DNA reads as TGTGCCAGCAGTACCTACAGGGGAGGTAGTGGCTACACCTTC.

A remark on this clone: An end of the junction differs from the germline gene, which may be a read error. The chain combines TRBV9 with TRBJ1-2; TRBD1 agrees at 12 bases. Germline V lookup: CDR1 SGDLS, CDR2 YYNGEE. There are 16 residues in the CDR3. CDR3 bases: TGTGCCAGCGACTCCGGGACAGGGGGCCGAAACTATGGCCACACCTTC. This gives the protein CASDSGTGGRNYGHTF.

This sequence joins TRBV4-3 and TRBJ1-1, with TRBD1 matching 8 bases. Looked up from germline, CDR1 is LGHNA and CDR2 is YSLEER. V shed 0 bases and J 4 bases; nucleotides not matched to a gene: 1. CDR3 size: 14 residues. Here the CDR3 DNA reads TGCGCCAGCAGCCAAGACAGGGGGCGCACTGAAGCTTTCTTT. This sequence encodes CASSQDRGRTEAFF.

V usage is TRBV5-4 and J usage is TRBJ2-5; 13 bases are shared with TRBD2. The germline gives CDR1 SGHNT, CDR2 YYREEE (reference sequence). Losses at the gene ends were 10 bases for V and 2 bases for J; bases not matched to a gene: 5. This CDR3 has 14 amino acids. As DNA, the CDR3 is TGTGCCTTGGGACTAGCGGGGACTCAAGAGACCCAGTACTTC. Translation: CALGLAGTQETQYF.

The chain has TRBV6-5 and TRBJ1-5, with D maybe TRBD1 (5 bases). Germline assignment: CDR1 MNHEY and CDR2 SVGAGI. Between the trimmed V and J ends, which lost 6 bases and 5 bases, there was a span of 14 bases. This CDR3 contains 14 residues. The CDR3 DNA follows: TGTGCCAGCAGCCGCGCAGGGTGGGATCAGCCCCAGCATTTT. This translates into CASSRAGWDQPQHF.

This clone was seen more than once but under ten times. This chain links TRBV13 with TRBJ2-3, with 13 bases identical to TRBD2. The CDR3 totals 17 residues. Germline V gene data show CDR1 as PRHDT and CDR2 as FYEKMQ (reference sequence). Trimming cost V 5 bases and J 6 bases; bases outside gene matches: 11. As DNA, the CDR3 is TGTGCCAGCAGCCCCGCGACTAGCGGGGGGCAGGGCGATACGCAGTATTTT. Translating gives CASSPATSGGQGDTQYF.

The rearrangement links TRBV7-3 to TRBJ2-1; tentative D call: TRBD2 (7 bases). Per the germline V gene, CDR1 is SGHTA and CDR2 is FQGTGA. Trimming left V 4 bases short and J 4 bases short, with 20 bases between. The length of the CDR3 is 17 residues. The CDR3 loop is CASSSVEGGGEYNEQFF. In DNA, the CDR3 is TGTGCCAGCAGCTCAGTCGAGGGGGGGGGCGAATACAATGAGCAGTTCTTC.